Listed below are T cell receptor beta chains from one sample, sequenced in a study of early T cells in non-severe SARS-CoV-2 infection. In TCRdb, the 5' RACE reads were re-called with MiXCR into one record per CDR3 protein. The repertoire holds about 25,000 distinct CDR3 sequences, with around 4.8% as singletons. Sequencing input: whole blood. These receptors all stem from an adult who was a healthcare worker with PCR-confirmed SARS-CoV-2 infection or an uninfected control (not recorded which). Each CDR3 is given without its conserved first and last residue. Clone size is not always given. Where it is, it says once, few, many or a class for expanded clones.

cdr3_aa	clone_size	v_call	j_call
ASSFGTGQETQY	.	TRBV12-3/TRBV12-4	TRBJ2-5
ASSPAAGTYEQY	many	TRBV10-2	TRBJ2-7
SVGQTGNTIY	many	TRBV29-1	TRBJ1-3
ASSLGTGRAYEQY	many	TRBV11-2	TRBJ2-7
ASSPARVGNEQF	many	TRBV6-5	TRBJ2-1
ASNPGGSGANVLT	many	TRBV12-3/TRBV12-4	TRBJ2-6
ASSPRGTSGGSSYNEQF	many	TRBV6-1	TRBJ2-1
AISPSGHTDTEAF	few	TRBV10-3	TRBJ1-1
ASSPAMLYEQY	.	TRBV7-6	TRBJ2-7
SVTQGRLYGYT	many	TRBV29-1	TRBJ1-2
ASGSQGAIGNTIY	few	TRBV12-3/TRBV12-4	TRBJ1-3
ASSSSTSGSTDTQY	many	TRBV6-5	TRBJ2-3
ASNGQGTTEAF	.	TRBV6-6	TRBJ1-1
ASSRQGVSTDTQY	many	TRBV14	TRBJ2-3
ASSPSLGTGAAYEQY	few	TRBV3-1	TRBJ2-7
ASSHRDRGRNSPLH	many	TRBV14	TRBJ1-6
ASSTRQPHGYT	many	TRBV7-9	TRBJ1-2
ASKGDGNTIY	.	TRBV19	TRBJ1-3
ASSPLGLAGGNEQF	many	TRBV12-3/TRBV12-4	TRBJ2-1
ASETRRYSGANVLT	many	TRBV19	TRBJ2-6
ATSDLDRGSDNEQF	.	TRBV24-1	TRBJ2-1
ASSFTGISTDTQY	many	TRBV5-6	TRBJ2-3
ASSPAGTYQPQH	many	TRBV11-2	TRBJ1-5
ANSLARGYGYT	.	TRBV5-8	TRBJ1-2
ATRVAGDYEQY	.	TRBV10-3	TRBJ2-7
ASSGRDSGNTIY	.	TRBV2	TRBJ1-3
ASSTSATDTQY	medium-sized	TRBV10-2	TRBJ2-3
AIGTHTGELF	many	TRBV11-3	TRBJ2-2
ASSLSREGTEAF	medium-sized	TRBV11-3	TRBJ1-1
SARGRRRATYNSPLH	.	TRBV20-1	TRBJ1-6
SADAGVEAF	few	TRBV29-1	TRBJ1-1